This T cell receptor (beta chain) was identified during a study of regulatory T cells. CD4+ cells were sorted into CD25-high CD127-low regulatory cells and CD25-low CD127-high conventional cells. The study, taken as a whole, reports: Hydrophobic residues at CDR3 positions 6 and 7 were enriched in conventional CD4+ T cells of CD3G-deficient patients. In patients, unique TRB V-J pairs were restricted and V/J usage skewed, especially in Tregs.

Concerning this clone: Antigen: not known.

The PCR used 52 TRBV and 13 TRBJ primers. Profiled with immunoSEQ multiplex PCR; TCRdb holds only in-frame clones, not every one. The sample shows fewer than 20,000 clones, 65% to 90% of them seen only once. Germline V CDR1 and CDR2: MDHEN, SYDVKM. Trimming removed 5 bases from V and 3 bases from J, with 14 bases in between. This CDR3 region has 15 residues. The chain joins TRBV28 to TRBJ1-3; no definite D call. This receptor was obtained from a person aged 25 to 39 with CD3G deficiency. Input material: conventional CD4+ T cells sorted from blood. CDR3 DNA: TGTGCCAGCAGTCGCTCAGGCAGGAGTGGAAACACCATATATTTT. Translation gives CASSRSGRSGNTIYF.